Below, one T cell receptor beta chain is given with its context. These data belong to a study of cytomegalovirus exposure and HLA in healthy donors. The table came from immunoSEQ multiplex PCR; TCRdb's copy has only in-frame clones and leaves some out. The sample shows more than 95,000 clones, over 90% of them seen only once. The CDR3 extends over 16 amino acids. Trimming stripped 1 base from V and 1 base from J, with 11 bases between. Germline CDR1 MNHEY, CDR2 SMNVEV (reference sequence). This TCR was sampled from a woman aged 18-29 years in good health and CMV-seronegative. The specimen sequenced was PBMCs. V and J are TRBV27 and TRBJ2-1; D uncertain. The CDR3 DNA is TGTGCCAGCAGTTTATTGGTGGGCGCATCCTACAATGAGCAGTTCTTC. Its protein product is CASSLLVGASYNEQFF.